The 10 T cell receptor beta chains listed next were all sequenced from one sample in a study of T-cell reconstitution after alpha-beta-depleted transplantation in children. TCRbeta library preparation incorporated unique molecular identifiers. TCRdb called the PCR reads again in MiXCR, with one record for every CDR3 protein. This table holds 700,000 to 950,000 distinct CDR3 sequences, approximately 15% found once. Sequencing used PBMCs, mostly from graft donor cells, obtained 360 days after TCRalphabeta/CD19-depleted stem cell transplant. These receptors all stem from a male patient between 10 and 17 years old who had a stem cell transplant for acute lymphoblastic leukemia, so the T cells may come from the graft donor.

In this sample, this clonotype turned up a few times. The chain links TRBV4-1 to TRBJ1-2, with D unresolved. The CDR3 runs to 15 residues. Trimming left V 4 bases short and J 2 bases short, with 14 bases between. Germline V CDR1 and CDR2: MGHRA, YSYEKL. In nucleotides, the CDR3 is TGCGCCAGCAGCCCGACCCCCCAGGTCAACTATGGCTACACCTTC. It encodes CASSPTPQVNYGYTF.

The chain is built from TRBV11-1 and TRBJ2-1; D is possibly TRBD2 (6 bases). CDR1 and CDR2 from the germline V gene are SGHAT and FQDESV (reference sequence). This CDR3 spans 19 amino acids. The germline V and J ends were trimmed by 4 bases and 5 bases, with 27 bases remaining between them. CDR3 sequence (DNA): TGTGCCAGCAGCTCGCAACTTCGGGGGATAGTTCGGCGTGACAATGAGCAGTTCTTC. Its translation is CASSSQLRGIVRRDNEQFF.

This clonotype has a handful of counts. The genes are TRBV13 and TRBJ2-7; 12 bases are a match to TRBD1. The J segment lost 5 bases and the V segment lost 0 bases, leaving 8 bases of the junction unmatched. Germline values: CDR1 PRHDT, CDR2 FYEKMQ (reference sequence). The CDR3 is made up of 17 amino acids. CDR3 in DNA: TGTGCCAGCAGCTTAGGCCGTTGGGGGACAGGGGGCGACGAGCAGTACTTC. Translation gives CASSLGRWGTGGDEQYF. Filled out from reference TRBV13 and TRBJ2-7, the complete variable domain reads AAGVIQSPRHLIKEKRETATLKCYPIPRHDTVYWYQQGPGQDPQFLISFYEKMQSDKGSIPDRFSAQQFSDYHSELNMSSLELGDSALYFCASSLGRWGTGGDEQYFGPGTRLTVT.

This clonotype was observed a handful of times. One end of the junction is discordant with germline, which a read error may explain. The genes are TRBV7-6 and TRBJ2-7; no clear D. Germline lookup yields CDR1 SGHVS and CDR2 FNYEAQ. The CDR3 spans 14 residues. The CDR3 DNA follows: TGTGCCAGCAGCTTAGGGAAAGACGTGTCGGGTCTTTTGTTC. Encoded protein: CASSLGKDVSGLLF.

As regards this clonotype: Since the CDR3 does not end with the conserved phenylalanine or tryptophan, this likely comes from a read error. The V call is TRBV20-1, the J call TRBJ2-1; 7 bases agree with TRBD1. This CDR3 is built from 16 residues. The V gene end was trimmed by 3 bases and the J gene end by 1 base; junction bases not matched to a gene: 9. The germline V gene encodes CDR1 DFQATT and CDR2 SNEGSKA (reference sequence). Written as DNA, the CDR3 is TGCAGTGCTAGTCGGGCCAAACAGGGGTCCTACAATGAGCAGTTCATC. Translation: CSASRAKQGSYNEQFI.

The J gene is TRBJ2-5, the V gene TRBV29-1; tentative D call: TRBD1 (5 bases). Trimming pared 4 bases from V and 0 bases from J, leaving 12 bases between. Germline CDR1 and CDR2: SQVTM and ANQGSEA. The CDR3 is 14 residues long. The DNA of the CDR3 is TGCAGCGTTGGATCAGGGCCCCACCAAGAGACCCAGTACTTC. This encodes CSVGSGPHQETQYF.

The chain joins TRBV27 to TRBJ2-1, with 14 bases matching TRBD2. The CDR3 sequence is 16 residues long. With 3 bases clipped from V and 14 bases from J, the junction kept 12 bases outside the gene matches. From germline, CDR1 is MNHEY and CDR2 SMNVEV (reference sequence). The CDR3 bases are TGTGCCAGCAGTTTCCCGGGACTAGCGGGAGTGGGGCAGGAGTTCTTC. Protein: CASSFPGLAGVGQEFF.

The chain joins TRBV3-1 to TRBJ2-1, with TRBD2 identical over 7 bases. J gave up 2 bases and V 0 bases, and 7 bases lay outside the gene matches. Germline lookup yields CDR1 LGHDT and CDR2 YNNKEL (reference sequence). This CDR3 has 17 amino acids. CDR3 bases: TGTGCCAGCAGCCAAGATGGCCCTAGCGGAGCCTACAATGAGCAGTTCTTC. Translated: CASSQDGPSGAYNEQFF.

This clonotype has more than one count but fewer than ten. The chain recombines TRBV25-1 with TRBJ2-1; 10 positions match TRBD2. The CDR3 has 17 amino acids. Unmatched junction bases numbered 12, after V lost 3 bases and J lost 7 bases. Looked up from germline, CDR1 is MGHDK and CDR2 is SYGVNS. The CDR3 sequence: CASSDGYRGSGGNEQFF. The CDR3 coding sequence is TGTGCCAGCAGTGACGGGTATCGGGGTAGCGGGGGGAATGAGCAGTTCTTC. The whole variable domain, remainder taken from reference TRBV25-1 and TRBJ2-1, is EADIYQTPRYLVIGTGKKITLECSQTMGHDKMYWYQQDPGMELHLIHYSYGVNSTEKGDLSSESTVSRIRTEHFPLTLESARPSHTSQYLCASSDGYRGSGGNEQFFGPGTRLTVL.

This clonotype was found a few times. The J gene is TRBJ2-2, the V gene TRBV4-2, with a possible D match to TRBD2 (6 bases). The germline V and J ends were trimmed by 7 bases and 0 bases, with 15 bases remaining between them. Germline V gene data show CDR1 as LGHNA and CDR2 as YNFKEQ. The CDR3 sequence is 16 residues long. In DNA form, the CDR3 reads TGTGCCAGCATGCCTCTAGCGACAGCGAACACCGGGGAGCTGTTTTTT. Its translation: CASMPLATANTGELFF.